These 32 T cell receptor beta chains were all obtained from the same sample, sequenced in a study of glioma-infiltrating T cells after dendritic cell vaccination. Clones were read by immunoSEQ multiplex PCR, and TCRdb kept only the in-frame ones, dropping some. The table lists 93,000 or so clones, about four fifths of them singletons, with roughly 5.7% in the top ten. Specimen: blood, collected before dendritic cell vaccination. The receptors were gathered from a human donor with glioblastoma.

The chain combines TRBV5-1 with TRBJ2-1; tentatively, D is TRBD2 (5 bases). Germline CDR1 and CDR2: SGHRS and YFSETQ. Trimming stripped 1 base from V and 4 bases from J, with 12 bases between. The CDR3 sequence is 15 residues long. CDR3 in DNA: TGCGCCAGCAGCTTGAGAAACGGGGTATACAATGAGCAGTTCTTC. This gives the protein CASSLRNGVYNEQFF.

This clone was observed once. The chain combines TRBV6-5 with TRBJ2-3; 8 bases align to TRBD2. This CDR3 comprises 16 residues. Germline lookup yields CDR1 MNHEY and CDR2 SVGAGI. Trimming at V came to 0 bases and at J to 4 bases, leaving 6 bases not matched to a gene. CDR3 amino acids: CASSYSLAGIADTQYF. The CDR3 nucleotides are TGTGCCAGCAGTTACTCGTTAGCGGGAATCGCAGATACGCAGTATTTT.

The CDR3 sequence is CASSQGLAGILETQYF. For the CDR3, the DNA is TGCGCCAGCAGCCAAGGACTAGCGGGGATTCTGGAGACCCAGTACTTC. The chain employs TRBV4-1 and TRBJ2-5; the match to TRBD2 covers 11 bases. The CDR3 length is 16 residues. Per the germline V gene, CDR1 is MGHRA and CDR2 is YSYEKL. J gave up 5 bases and V 1 base, and 6 bases lay outside the gene matches.

The rearrangement uses TRBV7-2 and TRBJ1-2, with a weak D call TRBD1 (5 bases). V was shortened by 3 bases and J by 2 bases, with 13 bases between the two germline ends. There are 15 residues in the CDR3. Looked up from germline, CDR1 is SGHTA and CDR2 is FQGNSA. CDR3 sequence reads: CASSLGLATNYGYTF. The CDR3 DNA is TGTGCCAGCAGCTTGGGACTGGCTACCAACTATGGCTACACCTTC.

V is TRBV4-2 and J is TRBJ2-7, with TRBD2 identical over 8 bases. The CDR3 runs to 15 residues. After removal of 4 bases from V and 0 bases from J, the junction contained 5 bases not matched to a gene. Germline lookup yields CDR1 LGHNA and CDR2 YNFKEQ. CDR3 loop: CASSLGRGASYEQYF. CDR3 DNA: TGTGCCAGCAGCCTAGGGCGGGGGGCCTCCTACGAGCAGTACTTC.

This clone has only a few counts. V usage is TRBV6-6 and J usage is TRBJ1-2; tentatively, D is TRBD1 (6 bases). The V and J ends lost 5 bases and 4 bases respectively, with 11 bases between them. Germline CDR1 is MNHNY and CDR2 is SVGAGI (reference sequence). This CDR3 is 13 amino acids long. The CDR3: CASSPTGVYGYTF. The CDR3 coding sequence is TGTGCCAGCAGTCCGACAGGTGTCTATGGCTACACCTTC.

J is TRBJ1-2 and V is TRBV30; possibly TRBD1 for D (5 bases). Germline CDR1 is GTSNPN and CDR2 is SVGIG (reference sequence). V lost 1 base and J lost 0, with 15 bases in between. The CDR3 totals 16 residues. The CDR3, as DNA: TGTGCCTGGAGTGGGGGGGTGTCTAGAGCTAACTATGGCTACACCTTC. The encoded protein is CAWSGGVSRANYGYTF.

The chain carries TRBV11-2 and TRBJ2-7; TRBD2 agrees at 7 bases. V lost 5 bases and J lost 3; bases outside the gene matches: 4. CDR3 length: 13 amino acids. CDR1 SGHAT and CDR2 FQNNGV come from the germline V gene. This CDR3 is CASSQGLHYEQYF. Written as DNA, the CDR3 is TGTGCCAGCAGCCAGGGACTACACTACGAGCAGTACTTC.

The gene calls are TRBV5-1 and TRBJ1-3, with D possibly matching TRBD1 (6 bases). The V and J ends lost 3 bases and 0 bases respectively, with 16 bases between them. The CDR3 has 17 residues. Germline lookup yields CDR1 SGHRS and CDR2 YFSETQ. The CDR3 DNA is TGCGCCAGCAGCTCGTCCCGGGACACGGACTCTGGAAACACCATATATTTT. Translation: CASSSSRDTDSGNTIYF.

This clone was seen only a few times. The CDR3 coding sequence is TGTGCCAGCAGTGCCTTCGGGACAGGGCGACATCAGCCCCAGCATTTT. It is translated as CASSAFGTGRHQPQHF. The chain joins TRBV27 to TRBJ1-5; 9 positions agree with TRBD1. The J segment lost 5 bases and the V segment lost 5 bases, leaving 10 bases of the junction unmatched. The germline gives CDR1 MNHEY, CDR2 SMNVEV (reference sequence). This CDR3 has 16 amino acids.

The rearrangement links TRBV13 to TRBJ1-1; TRBD1 is a possible D gene (5 bases). This CDR3 has 17 amino acids. Germline CDR1 and CDR2: PRHDT and FYEKMQ (reference sequence). V lost 3 bases to trimming and J lost 4 bases, with 21 bases between them. The CDR3 sequence is CASSLLPDWRGSTEAFF. CDR3 nucleotides: TGTGCCAGCAGCTTGCTACCTGATTGGCGGGGGAGCACTGAAGCTTTCTTT.

This CDR3 is CASSDFVGGAQYF. CDR3 DNA: TGTGCCAGCAGTGATTTTGTGGGGGGGGCCCAGTACTTC. The genes are TRBV6-1 and TRBJ2-5; 7 nucleotides match TRBD2. The CDR3 runs to 13 residues. The trim removed 3 bases at V and 9 bases at J, leaving 7 bases unmatched. Germline CDR1 reads MNHNS; CDR2 reads SASEGT.

The chain joins TRBV5-1 to TRBJ1-4; possibly TRBD1 for D (5 bases). Germline CDR1 is SGHRS and CDR2 is YFSETQ. V shed 3 bases and J shed 1 base, with 7 bases lying between them. This CDR3 spans 14 amino acids. The CDR3 nucleotides are TGCGCCAGCAGCTGGGGGGGAACTAATGAAAAACTGTTTTTT. This gives the protein CASSWGGTNEKLFF.

Details on this clone: The junction departs from germline at one end; a sequencing error may be responsible. This chain links TRBV7-9 with TRBJ2-7; TRBD2 matches 14 bases. In germline, CDR1 is SEHNR, CDR2 FQNEAQ (reference sequence). The CDR3 has 19 residues. The CDR3: CASSLRLAGGPGTGVSLDF. CDR3 nucleotide sequence: TGTGCCAGCAGCCTACGACTAGCGGGAGGGCCGGGAACCGGGGTTTCCTTGGACTTC.

This sequence joins TRBV5-6 and TRBJ1-4, with 10 nucleotides matching TRBD1. The CDR3 loop spans 17 amino acids. Trimming at V came to 1 base and at J to 11 bases, leaving 14 bases not matched to a gene. CDR1 SGHDT and CDR2 YYEEEE come from the germline V gene. As DNA, the CDR3 is TGTGCCAGCAGCTTGCGACAGGGGGCTCCCGGGACCCCGAAACTGTTTTTT. It yields the protein CASSLRQGAPGTPKLFF.

This clone has only a few counts. The V gene is TRBV5-6, the J gene TRBJ2-7, with a possible D match to TRBD1 (6 bases). Germline lookup yields CDR1 SGHDT and CDR2 YYEEEE. The CDR3 loop spans 16 amino acids. The V gene lost 4 bases and the J gene lost 1 base, with 18 bases spanning the gap. The CDR3 region is CASSREVGQWSYEQYF. The CDR3 DNA reads TGTGCCAGCAGCCGAGAGGTAGGACAGTGGTCCTACGAGCAGTACTTC.

This chain links TRBV30 with TRBJ1-2; D is unresolved. The CDR3 contains 14 residues. Germline V gene sequence: CDR1 GTSNPN, CDR2 SVGIG (reference sequence). V lost 0 bases to trimming and J lost 2 bases, with 10 bases between them. The CDR3 sequence is CAWSVRRGNYGYTF. CDR3 DNA: TGTGCCTGGAGTGTACGTAGAGGGAACTATGGCTACACCTTC.

The chain employs TRBV30 and TRBJ2-5; 10 nucleotides agree with TRBD1. The closer fit of TRBJ2-7 to the DNA end suggests the J call may be wrong. The CDR3 totals 14 residues. Germline V gene data show CDR1 as GTSNPN and CDR2 as SVGIG (reference sequence). CDR3 residues: CAWSVLGTGDEQYF. The CDR3 nucleotides read TGTGCCTGGAGTGTATTAGGGACAGGGGACGAGCAGTACTTC.

This clone was counted only a few times. The chain carries TRBV7-8 and TRBJ2-6; 7 bases match TRBD1. Germline trimming cut 3 bases from V and 0 bases from J; bases unmatched to any gene: 8. The CDR3 runs 18 residues. Germline V lookup: CDR1 SGHVS, CDR2 FQNEAQ. The CDR3 DNA follows: TGTGCCAGCAGCTTTTTACCGGGACAGATCTCTGGGGCCAACGTCCTGACTTTC. Its translation is CASSFLPGQISGANVLTF.

The chain employs TRBV7-8 and TRBJ2-7, with D perhaps matching TRBD1 (5 bases). CDR3 length: 14 residues. Deletions cut 3 bases from V and 2 bases from J, with 11 bases between. Germline values: CDR1 SGHVS, CDR2 FQNEAQ. The CDR3 spells CASSLWAGPYEQYF. The DNA of the CDR3 is TGTGCCAGCAGCTTGTGGGCAGGGCCCTACGAGCAGTACTTC.

The gene calls are TRBV6-5 and TRBJ1-5; no clear D gene. The V gene lost 7 bases and the J gene lost 3 bases, with 10 bases spanning the gap. Germline V gene lookup returns CDR1 MNHEY and CDR2 SVGAGI. The CDR3 covers 13 residues. In DNA form, the CDR3 reads TGTGCCAGCACCGGGAGCTACAATCAGCCCCAGCATTTT. Translating it yields CASTGSYNQPQHF.

This chain joins TRBV27 and TRBJ2-1; 10 positions match TRBD2. Germline V gives CDR1 MNHEY, CDR2 SMNVEV (reference sequence). The CDR3 is made up of 16 amino acids. Trimming removed 5 bases from V and 4 bases from J; junction bases left unmatched: 8. Here the CDR3 DNA reads TGTGCCAGCAGTCCTAGGGTAGCGGGGGGTTACAATGAGCAGTTCTTC. Its translation is CASSPRVAGGYNEQFF.

This clone was observed a few times. This chain joins TRBV5-1 and TRBJ2-7, with TRBD2 matching over 13 bases. The CDR3 is made up of 15 amino acids. J was trimmed by 2 bases and V by 3 bases; bases with no gene match: 2. Germline CDR1 and CDR2: SGHRS and YFSETQ. CDR3 in DNA: TGCGCCAGCAGCTGGGGACTAGCGGGGACCTACGAGCAGTACTTC. Protein sequence: CASSWGLAGTYEQYF.

This chain links TRBV6-1 with TRBJ2-6; 7 bases map to TRBD1. CDR1 and CDR2 from the germline V gene are MNHNS and SASEGT. Trimming cost V 4 bases and J 0 bases; bases outside gene matches: 12. The CDR3 extends over 19 amino acids. The CDR3 nucleotides read TGTGCCAGCAGTGCCCCGACAGGGTGGGGGCTCTCTGGGGCCAACGTCCTGACTTTC. It translates to CASSAPTGWGLSGANVLTF.

This chain uses TRBV5-1 with TRBJ2-3; 8 bases map to TRBD2. This CDR3 is built from 17 residues. CDR1 and CDR2 (germline): SGHRS, YFSETQ. V dropped 0 bases and J dropped 7; count of bases not matched to a gene: 13. Here the CDR3 reads CASSLVGTGGARYTQYF. CDR3 DNA sequence: TGCGCCAGCAGCTTGGTGGGAACGGGGGGGGCCCGGTATACGCAGTATTTT.

The CDR3 sequence: CASSRYRGEYGYTF. The CDR3 DNA follows: TGTGCCAGCAGCCGATACAGGGGAGAGTATGGCTACACCTTC. This chain joins TRBV5-4 and TRBJ1-2, with 7 bases aligning to TRBD1. V dropped 4 bases and J dropped 5; count of bases not matched to a gene: 8. Germline CDR1 and CDR2: SGHNT and YYREEE (reference sequence). This CDR3 is built from 14 residues.

The chain employs TRBV7-9 and TRBJ1-2; 7 nucleotides match TRBD1. The CDR3 has 14 amino acids. Unmatched junction bases numbered 4, after V lost 2 bases and J lost 4 bases. CDR1 and CDR2 (germline): SEHNR, FQNEAQ (reference sequence). CDR3 sequence: CASSLRGHSYGYTF. The CDR3 nucleotides read TGTGCCAGCAGCTTAAGGGGGCACAGCTATGGCTACACCTTC.

This clone was detected once. The chain recombines TRBV27 with TRBJ1-6; no definite D call. Deletions cut 4 bases from V and 6 bases from J, with 7 bases between. Germline CDR1 and CDR2: MNHEY and SMNVEV (reference sequence). CDR3 size: 13 residues. Here the CDR3 DNA reads TGTGCCAGCAGTTATCTGAGTAATTCACCCCTCCACTTT. This encodes CASSYLSNSPLHF.

The chain uses TRBV5-1 and TRBJ2-2; D gene ambiguous. V was clipped by 2 bases and J by 6 bases, with 11 bases between them. Germline CDR1 SGHRS, CDR2 YFSETQ. This CDR3 contains 14 residues. CDR3 sequence reads: CASSLVPRPGELFF. In DNA, the CDR3 is TGCGCCAGCAGCTTAGTTCCGCGTCCCGGGGAGCTGTTTTTT.

This sequence joins TRBV18 and TRBJ1-2; 7 bases are shared with TRBD1. CDR3 length: 14 residues. J gave up 7 bases and V 6 bases, and 11 bases lay outside the gene matches. Germline V lookup: CDR1 KGHSH, CDR2 LQKENI. Here the CDR3 DNA reads TGTGCCAGCTCCCTGGGGGAAGGGGGCTTTGGCTACACCTTC. Translation gives CASSLGEGGFGYTF.

The chain links TRBV19 to TRBJ1-5; no reliable D call. Trimming stripped 10 bases from V and 8 bases from J, with 27 bases between. The CDR3 loop spans 16 amino acids. Germline V CDR1 and CDR2: LNHDA, SQIVND (reference sequence). The CDR3 region is CATSLRAALLVEPQHF. CDR3 DNA sequence: TGTGCCACCTCCTTGAGGGCCGCCCTGTTGGTGGAGCCCCAGCATTTT.

This clone was detected a few times. This rearrangement joins TRBV5-1 to TRBJ2-7; D remains ambiguous. With 5 bases removed from V and 3 bases from J, the gap between germline ends came to 12 bases. Germline V gene lookup returns CDR1 SGHRS and CDR2 YFSETQ. This CDR3 has 13 residues. CDR3 sequence: CASRSPPGYEQYF. CDR3 coding DNA: TGCGCCAGCAGGTCCCCCCCGGGCTACGAGCAGTACTTC.